Listed below are T cell receptor beta chains from one sample, sequenced in a study of T cells in Graves' hyperthyroidism and ophthalmopathy. TCRdb fed the multiplex PCR reads into MiXCR, producing one record per CDR3 protein. The profile shows about 620,000 distinct CDR3 sequences, 15% to 20% of them singletons. Sequenced: blood. The receptor set was obtained from a woman in her 30s with Graves' hyperthyroidism. Both conserved end residues are part of each CDR3. D genes are given only for firm matches. Size tells how often a clone was seen (once, few, many) or the class of an expanded clone, and some rows leave it out.

j_call	v_call	d_call	clone_size	cdr3_aa	cdr3_nt
TRBJ1-2	TRBV20-1	.	many	CSAAGGVGYTF	TGCAGTGCAGCGGGAGGGGTGGGCTACACCTTC
TRBJ2-7	TRBV28	.	many	CASSFTGSGEQYF	TGTGCCAGCAGTTTCACCGGGTCGGGCGAGCAGTACTTC
TRBJ2-7	TRBV11-2	.	.	CASSTIIGEQYF	TGTGCCAGCAGCACCATAATAGGGGAGCAGTACTTC
TRBJ2-3	TRBV28	TRBD1	many	CASTLTTPGQGGDTQYF	TGTGCCAGCACCCTTACTACCCCGGGACAGGGAGGCGATACGCAGTATTTT
TRBJ1-1	TRBV5-1	.	few	CASSIGSANTEAFF	TGCGCCAGCAGCATAGGCTCGGCGAACACTGAAGCTTTCTTT
TRBJ1-5	TRBV12-5	.	many	CASGSGGGNQPQHF	TGTGCTAGTGGTTCCGGTGGGGGCAATCAGCCCCAGCATTTT
TRBJ2-7	TRBV11-2	.	many	CASSFGGISYEQYF	TGTGCCAGCAGCTTCGGCGGAATCTCCTACGAGCAGTACTTC
TRBJ2-5	TRBV15	.	few	CATSRDRGQETQYF	TGTGCCACCAGCAGAGACCGGGGCCAAGAGACCCAGTACTTC
TRBJ1-1	TRBV12-3/TRBV12-4	.	.	CASGPTMNTEAFF	TGTGCCAGCGGACCGACGATGAACACTGAAGCTTTCTTT
TRBJ2-2	TRBV18	.	few	CASSPGADRGLFF	TGTGCCAGCTCACCGGGAGCGGATCGAGGGCTGTTTTTT
TRBJ1-1	TRBV18	.	many	CASSPTENTEAFF	TGTGCCAGCAGCCCGACAGAGAACACTGAAGCTTTCTTT
TRBJ2-1	TRBV6-2/TRBV6-3	.	many	CASSYSSPRDEQFF	TGTGCCAGCAGTTACTCGAGTCCGAGGGATGAGCAGTTCTTC
TRBJ1-1	TRBV29-1	.	.	CSVFNGVEAFF	TGCAGCGTTTTTAACGGGGTTGAAGCTTTCTTT
TRBJ2-1	TRBV12-3/TRBV12-4	TRBD2	.	CASSLDFSWLAGVLSSYNEQFF	TGTGCCAGCAGTTTAGATTTTTCCTGGCTAGCGGGAGTTTTGAGCTCCTACAATGAGCAGTTCTTC
TRBJ2-2	TRBV11-1	.	many	CASSPGMFNTGELFF	TGTGCCAGCAGTCCAGGGATGTTTAACACCGGGGAGCTGTTTTTT
TRBJ1-2	TRBV18	.	many	CASSPGGDYGYTF	TGTGCCAGCTCACCGGGGGGAGACTATGGCTACACCTTC
TRBJ2-7	TRBV6-5	TRBD1	many	CASSSPGQEEQYF	TGTGCCAGCAGTTCGCCGGGACAGGAGGAGCAGTACTTC
TRBJ1-1	TRBV18	.	many	CASSPGGHGANTEAFF	TGTGCCAGCTCACCAGGGGGTCATGGAGCGAACACTGAAGCTTTCTTT
TRBJ2-3	TRBV7-2	TRBD1	many	CASSLDTGGTTDTQYF	TGTGCCAGCAGCTTGGATACAGGGGGAACCACAGATACGCAGTATTTT
TRBJ2-1	TRBV27	.	.	CASSSLRLTGPNEQFF	TGTGCCAGCAGTTCGCTCCGCCTGACAGGTCCCAATGAGCAGTTCTTC
TRBJ1-1	TRBV6-5	.	many	CASSYGQSRAFF	TGTGCCAGCAGTTACGGCCAGTCTAGGGCTTTCTTT
TRBJ2-7	TRBV12-3/TRBV12-4	.	many	CASSFGENFFYEQYF	TGTGCCAGCAGTTTCGGAGAGAACTTTTTCTACGAGCAGTACTTC
TRBJ2-6	TRBV28	.	few	CASSHRDWDANVLTF	TGTGCCAGCAGCCACCGGGACTGGGATGCCAACGTCCTGACTTTC
TRBJ1-2	TRBV7-9	TRBD1	few	CASSSSGTGGIGGYTF	TGTGCCAGCAGCTCCTCCGGGACAGGGGGAATAGGGGGCTACACCTTC
TRBJ1-5	TRBV12-3/TRBV12-4	.	many	CASRTSAEGGWSRQPQHF	TGTGCCAGCAGAACCTCCGCAGAAGGAGGGTGGAGTCGGCAGCCCCAGCATTTT
TRBJ2-3	TRBV20-1	.	many	CSAREEEVTDTQYF	TGCAGTGCTAGAGAAGAGGAAGTCACAGATACGCAGTATTTT
TRBJ2-7	TRBV2	TRBD1	many	CASTVGQETYEQYF	TGTGCCAGCACCGTAGGACAGGAGACCTACGAGCAGTACTTC
TRBJ1-5	TRBV28	.	few	CASRSAQHF	TGTGCCAGTCGTTCGGCCCAGCATTTT
TRBJ2-5	TRBV2	TRBD1	.	CASSRPGQGPPTQYF	TGTGCCAGCAGTAGGCCGGGACAGGGGCCTCCGACCCAGTACTTC
TRBJ1-1	TRBV28	.	many	CASSEDSEAFF	TGTGCCAGCAGCGAGGATTCTGAAGCTTTCTTT
TRBJ2-2	TRBV3-1	.	many	CASSQVQGNTGELFF	TGTGCCAGCAGCCAAGTTCAGGGGAACACCGGGGAGCTGTTTTTT
TRBJ1-4	TRBV9	.	.	CASSGRTVNEKLFF	TGTGCCAGCAGCGGACGGACAGTTAATGAAAAACTGTTTTTT
TRBJ2-3	TRBV15	TRBD2	.	CATSRDKLAADTQYF	TGTGCCACCAGCAGAGATAAACTAGCGGCAGATACGCAGTATTTT
TRBJ2-3	TRBV7-2	.	many	CASSAQGTDTQYF	TGTGCCAGCAGTGCTCAGGGGACAGATACGCAGTATTTT
TRBJ2-1	TRBV10-1	.	.	CASSDTAKANEQFF	TGCGCCAGCAGTGATACAGCCAAGGCAAATGAGCAGTTCTTC
TRBJ2-5	TRBV5-1	.	.	CASSLGAGMETQYF	TGCGCCAGCAGCTTGGGGGCGGGAATGGAGACCCAGTACTTC
TRBJ2-2	TRBV29-1	TRBD2	few	CSVAGTSGNTGELFF	TGCAGCGTTGCCGGGACTAGCGGTAACACCGGGGAGCTGTTTTTT
TRBJ2-5	TRBV30	TRBD2	few	CAWSPPSGKETQYF	TGTGCCTGGAGTCCCCCTAGCGGGAAAGAGACCCAGTACTTC
TRBJ2-3	TRBV29-1	.	many	CSVHRAESTDTQYF	TGCAGCGTCCACCGCGCGGAGAGCACAGATACGCAGTATTTT
TRBJ2-3	TRBV3-1	TRBD2	.	CASSQDFQRGITDTQYF	TGTGCCAGCAGCCAAGATTTCCAGCGGGGTATCACAGATACGCAGTATTTT